This T cell receptor beta chain was obtained from a study of T cell responses to AZD1222 COVID-19 vaccine. Study observations and caveats: Spike as a whole was targeted by vaccine-associated CD4 TCRs, dominant at 160-218 and 743-854. It should be noted that donors were predominantly white British and more often female, and clonal diversity was possibly underestimated. Only a handful of people who got AZD1222 tested seropositive at baseline.

The repertoire was sequenced with immunoSEQ multiplex PCR; TCRdb's copy has only in-frame clones and lacks some. Counted here are 85,000 or so clones, just over 85% occurring once; the ten biggest clones make up roughly 5.6%. Germline V gene sequence: CDR1 MNHEY, CDR2 SVGAGI. The CDR3 has 14 amino acids. Trimming left V 6 bases short and J 2 bases short, with 14 bases between. Details on this clone: Its target is unknown.

This clonotype was sampled from an adult who received the AZD1222 COVID-19 vaccine. This specimen consisted of peripheral blood, obtained 28 days after the second AZD1222 dose. The V gene is TRBV6-5, the J gene TRBJ2-7, with D unresolved. DNA for the CDR3: TGTGCCAGCAGGAGTATTAAGGTAGCCTACGAGCAGTACTTC. Translating it yields CASRSIKVAYEQYF.